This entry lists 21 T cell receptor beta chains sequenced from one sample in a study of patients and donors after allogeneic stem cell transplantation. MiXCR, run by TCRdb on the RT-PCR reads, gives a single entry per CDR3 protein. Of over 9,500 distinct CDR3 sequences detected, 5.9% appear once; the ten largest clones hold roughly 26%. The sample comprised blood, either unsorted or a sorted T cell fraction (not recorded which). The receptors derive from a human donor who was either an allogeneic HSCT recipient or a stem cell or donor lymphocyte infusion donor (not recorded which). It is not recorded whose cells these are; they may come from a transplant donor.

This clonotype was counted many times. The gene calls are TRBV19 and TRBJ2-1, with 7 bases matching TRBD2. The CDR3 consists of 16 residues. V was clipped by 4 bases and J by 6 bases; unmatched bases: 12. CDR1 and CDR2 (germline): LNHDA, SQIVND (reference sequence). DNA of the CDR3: TGTGCCAGTAGTAGCTCACTAGCGCCCGGAGGCAATGAGCAGTTCTTC. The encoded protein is CASSSSLAPGGNEQFF.

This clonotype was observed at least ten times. This CDR3 reads CASSVRNRNTEAFF. The DNA for the CDR3 is TGTGCCAGCAGTGTACGAAACAGAAACACTGAAGCTTTCTTT. This chain uses TRBV27 with TRBJ1-1; D is unresolved. Germline V gene lookup returns CDR1 MNHEY and CDR2 SMNVEV (reference sequence). The CDR3 runs to 14 residues. Trimming removed 5 bases from V and 2 bases from J, with 12 bases in between.

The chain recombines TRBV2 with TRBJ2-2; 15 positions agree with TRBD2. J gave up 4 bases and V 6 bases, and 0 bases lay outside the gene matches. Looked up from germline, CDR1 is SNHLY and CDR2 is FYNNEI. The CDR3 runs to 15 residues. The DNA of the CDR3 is TGTGCCAGCAGGGGACTAGCGGGAGGCACCGGGGAGCTGTTTTTT. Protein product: CASRGLAGGTGELFF.

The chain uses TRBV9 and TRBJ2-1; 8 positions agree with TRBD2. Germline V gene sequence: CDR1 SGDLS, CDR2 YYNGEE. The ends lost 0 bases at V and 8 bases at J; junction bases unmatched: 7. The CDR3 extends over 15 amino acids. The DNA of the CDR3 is TGTGCCAGCAGCGTAGGGACGGGAGGGCCGGATGAGCAGTTCTTC. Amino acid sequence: CASSVGTGGPDEQFF.

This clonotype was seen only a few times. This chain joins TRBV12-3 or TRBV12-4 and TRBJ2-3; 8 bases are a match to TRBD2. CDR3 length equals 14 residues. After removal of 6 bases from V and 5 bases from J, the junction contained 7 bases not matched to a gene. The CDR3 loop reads CASRMAGGLDTQYF. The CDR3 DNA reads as TGTGCCAGCAGGATGGCGGGGGGTCTAGATACGCAGTATTTT.

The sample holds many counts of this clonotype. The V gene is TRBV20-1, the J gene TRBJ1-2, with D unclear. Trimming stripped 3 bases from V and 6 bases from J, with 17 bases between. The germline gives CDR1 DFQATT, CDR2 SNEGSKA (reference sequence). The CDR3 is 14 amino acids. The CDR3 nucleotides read TGCAGTGCTAGTGCGCCGCATAGGGAGGATGGCTACACCTTC. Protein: CSASAPHREDGYTF.

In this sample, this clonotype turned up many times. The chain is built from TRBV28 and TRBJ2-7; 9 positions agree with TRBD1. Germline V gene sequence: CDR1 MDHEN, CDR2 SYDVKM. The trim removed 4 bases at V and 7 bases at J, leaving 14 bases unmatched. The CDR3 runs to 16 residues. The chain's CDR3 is CASSSPGTGLSDEQYF. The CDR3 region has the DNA TGTGCCAGCAGTTCACCCGGGACAGGGCTCTCAGATGAGCAGTACTTC.

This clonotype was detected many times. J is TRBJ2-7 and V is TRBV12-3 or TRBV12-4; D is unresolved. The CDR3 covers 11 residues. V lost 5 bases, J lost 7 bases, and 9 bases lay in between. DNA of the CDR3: TGTGCCAGCAGTCTGTGGGGTGAGCAGTACTTC. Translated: CASSLWGEQYF.

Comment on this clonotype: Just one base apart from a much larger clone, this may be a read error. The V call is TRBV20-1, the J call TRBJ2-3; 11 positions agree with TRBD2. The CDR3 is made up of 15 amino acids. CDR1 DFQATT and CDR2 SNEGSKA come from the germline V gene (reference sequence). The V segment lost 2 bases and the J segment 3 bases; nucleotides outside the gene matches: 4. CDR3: CSARFSGRVTDTQYF. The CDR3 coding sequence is TGCAGTGCTAGATTTAGCGGGAGGGTTACAGATACGCAGTATTTT.

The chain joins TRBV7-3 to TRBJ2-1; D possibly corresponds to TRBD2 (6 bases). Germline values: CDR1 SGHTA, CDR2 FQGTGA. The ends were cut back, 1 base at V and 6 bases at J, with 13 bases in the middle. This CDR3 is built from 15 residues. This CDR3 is CASSLRDSTLNEQFF. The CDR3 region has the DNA TGTGCCAGCAGCTTAAGGGACTCCACCCTCAATGAGCAGTTCTTC.

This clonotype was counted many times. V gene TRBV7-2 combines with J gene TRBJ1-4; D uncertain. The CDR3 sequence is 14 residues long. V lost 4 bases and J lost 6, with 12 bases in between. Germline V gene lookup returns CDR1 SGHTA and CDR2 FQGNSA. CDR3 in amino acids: CASSSPVMDEKLFF. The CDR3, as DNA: TGTGCCAGCAGCTCTCCGGTTATGGATGAAAAACTGTTTTTT.

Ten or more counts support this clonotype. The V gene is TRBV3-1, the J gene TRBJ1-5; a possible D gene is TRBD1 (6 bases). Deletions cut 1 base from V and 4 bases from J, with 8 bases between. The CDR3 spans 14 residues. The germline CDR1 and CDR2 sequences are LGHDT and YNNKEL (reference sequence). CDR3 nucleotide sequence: TGTGCCAGCAGCCAAGGGGGGCTAAATCAGCCCCAGCATTTT. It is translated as CASSQGGLNQPQHF.

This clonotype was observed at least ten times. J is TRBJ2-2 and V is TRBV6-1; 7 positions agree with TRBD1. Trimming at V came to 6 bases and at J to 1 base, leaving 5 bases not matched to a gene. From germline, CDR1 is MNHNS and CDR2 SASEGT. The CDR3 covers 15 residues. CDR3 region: CASRRGQLNTGELFF. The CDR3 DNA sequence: TGTGCCAGCAGGAGGGGACAGCTGAACACCGGGGAGCTGTTTTTT.

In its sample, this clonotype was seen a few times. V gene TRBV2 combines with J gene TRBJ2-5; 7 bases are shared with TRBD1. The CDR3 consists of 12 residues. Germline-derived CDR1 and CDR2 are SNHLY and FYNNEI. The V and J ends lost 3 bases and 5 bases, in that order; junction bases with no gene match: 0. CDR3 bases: TGTGCCAGCAGTGACAGGGGGGAGACCCAGTACTTC. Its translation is CASSDRGETQYF.

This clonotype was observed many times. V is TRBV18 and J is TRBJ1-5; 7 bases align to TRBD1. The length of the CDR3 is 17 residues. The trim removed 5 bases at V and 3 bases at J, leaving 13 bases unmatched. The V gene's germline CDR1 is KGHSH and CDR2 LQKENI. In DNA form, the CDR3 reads TGTGCCAGCTCATCTAACCGGGACAGCTCCTCCAATCAGCCCCAGCATTTT. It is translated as CASSSNRDSSSNQPQHF. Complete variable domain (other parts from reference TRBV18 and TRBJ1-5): NAGVMQNPRHLVRRRGQEARLRCSPMKGHSHVYWYRQLPEEGLKFMVYLQKENIIDESGMPKERFSAEFPKEGPSILRIQQVVRGDSAAYFCASSSNRDSSSNQPQHFGDGTRLSIL.

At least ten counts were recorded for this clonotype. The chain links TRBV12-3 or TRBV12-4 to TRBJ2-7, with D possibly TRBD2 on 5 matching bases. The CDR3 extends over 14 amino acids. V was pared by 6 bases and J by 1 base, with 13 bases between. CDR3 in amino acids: CASSRTGSSYEQYF. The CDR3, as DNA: TGTGCCAGCAGCAGGACTGGCTCTTCCTACGAGCAGTACTTC.

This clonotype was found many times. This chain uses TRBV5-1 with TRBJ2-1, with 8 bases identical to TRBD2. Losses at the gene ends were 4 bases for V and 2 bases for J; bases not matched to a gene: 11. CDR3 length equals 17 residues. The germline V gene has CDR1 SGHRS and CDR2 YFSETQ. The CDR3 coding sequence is TGCGCCAGCAGCCCTGGCTTACTAGCGGTTCCCTACAATGAGCAGTTCTTC. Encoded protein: CASSPGLLAVPYNEQFF.

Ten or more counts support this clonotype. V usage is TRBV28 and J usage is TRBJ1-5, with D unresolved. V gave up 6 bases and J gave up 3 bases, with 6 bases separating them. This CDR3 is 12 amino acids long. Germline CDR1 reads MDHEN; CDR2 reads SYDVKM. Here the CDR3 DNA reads TGTGCCAGCAGCCCACTCAATCAGCCCCAGCATTTT. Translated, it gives CASSPLNQPQHF.

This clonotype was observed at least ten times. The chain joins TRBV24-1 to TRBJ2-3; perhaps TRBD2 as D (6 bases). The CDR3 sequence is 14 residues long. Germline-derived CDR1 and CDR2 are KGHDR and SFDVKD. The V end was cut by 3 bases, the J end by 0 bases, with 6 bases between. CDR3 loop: CATSDGTSTDTQYF. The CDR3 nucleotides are TGTGCCACCAGTGATGGGACTAGCACAGATACGCAGTATTTT.

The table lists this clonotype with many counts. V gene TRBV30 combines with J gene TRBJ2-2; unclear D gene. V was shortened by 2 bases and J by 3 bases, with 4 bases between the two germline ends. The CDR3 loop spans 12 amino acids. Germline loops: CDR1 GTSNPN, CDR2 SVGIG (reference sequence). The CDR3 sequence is CAWSRDTGELFF. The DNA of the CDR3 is TGTGCCTGGAGTCGGGACACCGGGGAGCTGTTTTTT.

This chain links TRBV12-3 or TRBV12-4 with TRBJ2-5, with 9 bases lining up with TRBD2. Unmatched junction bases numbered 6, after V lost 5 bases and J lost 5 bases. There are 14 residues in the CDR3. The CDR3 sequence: CASSLLAGDETQYF. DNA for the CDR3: TGTGCCAGCAGTCTACTAGCGGGCGATGAGACCCAGTACTTC.